One sample yielded the 25 T cell receptor beta chains listed below, sequenced in a study of CD8 T cells in ankylosing spondylitis. TCRdb re-called the 5' RACE reads through MiXCR, storing one row per CDR3 protein. The sample yields 150,000 to 200,000 distinct CDR3 sequences, around 17% seen once. Material for sequencing was blood, either unsorted or a sorted T cell fraction (not recorded which). Receptors originate from a male donor with ankylosing spondylitis or in good health (not recorded which).

Notes on this clonotype: A much larger clone is a single base away; this may be a read error. V gene TRBV20-1 combines with J gene TRBJ2-2, with D perhaps given as TRBD1 or TRBD2 (5 bases each). Germline V gives CDR1 DFQATT, CDR2 SNEGSKA (reference sequence). This CDR3 has 14 residues. V lost 8 bases to trimming and J lost 7 bases, with 20 bases between them. DNA for the CDR3: TGCAGTACTGCTCCCGGGACCACGGGCGGGGAGCTGTTTTTT. Encoded protein: CSTAPGTTGGELFF.

The chain is built from TRBV5-1 and TRBJ1-3; D is ambiguous. Per germline, CDR1 SGHRS and CDR2 YFSETQ. This CDR3 is 13 amino acids long. V gave up 1 base and J gave up 8 bases, with 10 bases separating them. DNA for the CDR3: TGCGCCAGCAGCTTGCGGACCCGGGACACCATATATTTT. Translating it yields CASSLRTRDTIYF.

About this clonotype: This could be a read error, since a much larger clone is one nucleotide away. The J gene is TRBJ1-1, the V gene TRBV20-1, with D perhaps matching TRBD1 (5 bases). V dropped 0 bases and J dropped 5 bases, with 16 bases sitting between them. Germline V gene sequence: CDR1 DFQATT, CDR2 SNEGSKA (reference sequence). This CDR3 has 15 amino acids. The CDR3 region is CSARDRRQRATEAFF. CDR3 DNA: TGCAGTGCTAGAGATAGACGACAGAGGGCAACTGAAGCTTTCTTT.

The V call is TRBV9, the J call TRBJ2-5; 7 nucleotides agree with TRBD1. Germline loops: CDR1 SGDLS, CDR2 YYNGEE. The trim removed 4 bases at V and 5 bases at J, leaving 17 bases unmatched. The CDR3 contains 17 residues. CDR3 protein: CASSSAARAGGTETQYF. DNA for the CDR3: TGTGCCAGCAGCTCCGCCGCTCGCGCAGGGGGAACGGAGACCCAGTACTTC.

The chain recombines TRBV13 with TRBJ2-7; 7 bases match TRBD2. The CDR3 contains 16 residues. From germline, CDR1 is PRHDT and CDR2 FYEKMQ (reference sequence). Trimming removed 5 bases from V and 5 bases from J; junction bases left unmatched: 15. The CDR3 coding sequence is TGTGCCAGCAGCCCCGGCCATAGCGGGTTAGGCAACGAGCAGTACTTC. Its translation: CASSPGHSGLGNEQYF.

The chain joins TRBV18 to TRBJ2-2; 9 bases agree with TRBD1. J was trimmed by 1 base and V by 4 bases; bases with no gene match: 4. The CDR3 consists of 16 residues. CDR1 and CDR2 (germline): KGHSH, LQKENI. CDR3 residues: CASSQTGQGNTGELFF. CDR3 nucleotides: TGTGCCAGCTCACAAACGGGACAGGGGAACACCGGGGAGCTGTTTTTT.

This clonotype occurred a few times. The V and J genes are TRBV10-3 and TRBJ1-1; TRBD1 might be the D (5 bases). This CDR3 has 14 amino acids. Germline-derived CDR1 and CDR2 are ENHRY and SYGVKD. V dropped 3 bases and J dropped 2 bases, with 10 bases sitting between them. CDR3 bases: TGTGCCATCAGTGAAAGACAGAGAAACACTGAAGCTTTCTTT. It yields the protein CAISERQRNTEAFF.

This clonotype was detected ten times or more. This chain joins TRBV14 and TRBJ2-3, with D possibly being TRBD2 (5 bases). Germline CDR1 reads SGHDN; CDR2 reads FVKESK. The CDR3 runs to 12 residues. V lost 5 bases and J lost 4, with 7 bases in between. CDR3 loop: CASSGRADTQYF. In DNA form, the CDR3 reads TGTGCCAGCAGCGGGCGGGCAGATACGCAGTATTTT.

This clonotype has only a few counts. The chain combines TRBV12-3 or TRBV12-4 with TRBJ2-4; TRBD2 might be the D (6 bases). The CDR3 has 17 residues. V lost 1 base, J lost 2 bases, and 15 bases lay in between. Written as DNA, the CDR3 is TGTGCCAGCAGTTTAGACCGTTGGGGGGAGTCCAAAAACATTCAGTACTTC. As protein: CASSLDRWGESKNIQYF.

At least ten counts were recorded for this clonotype. The V call is TRBV20-1, the J call TRBJ2-3; perhaps TRBD1 as D (6 bases). Trimming removed 5 bases at V and 4 bases at J, with 19 bases between. The CDR3 totals 15 residues. Germline CDR1 and CDR2: DFQATT and SNEGSKA (reference sequence). The CDR3 is CSARAGTQQADTQYF. The DNA of the CDR3 is TGCAGTGCTCGAGCCGGGACACAGCAAGCAGATACGCAGTATTTT.

CDR3 residues: CASRPGQPNTEAFF. The DNA of the CDR3 is TGTGCCAGCAGGCCAGGACAGCCGAACACTGAAGCTTTCTTT. The J gene is TRBJ1-1, the V gene TRBV14, with D possibly TRBD1 on 6 matching bases. V was pared by 6 bases and J by 1 base, with 12 bases between. The CDR3 length is 14 residues. Germline lookup yields CDR1 SGHDN and CDR2 FVKESK.

This clonotype was seen many times. The rearrangement uses TRBV15 and TRBJ2-3; no clear D. The germline V gene encodes CDR1 LNHNV and CDR2 YYDKDF (reference sequence). The CDR3 length is 14 residues. The ends were cut back, 4 bases at V and 4 bases at J, with 12 bases in the middle. CDR3 sequence reads: CATSILVRADTQYF. The CDR3 DNA follows: TGTGCCACCAGCATCTTAGTCCGTGCAGATACGCAGTATTTT. The whole variable domain, remainder taken from reference TRBV15 and TRBJ2-3, is DAMVIQNPRYQVTQFGKPVTLSCSQTLNHNVMYWYQQKSSQAPKLLFHYYDKDFNNEADTPDNFQSRRPNTSFCFLDIRSPGLGDTAMYLCATSILVRADTQYFGPGTRLTVL.

The rearrangement joins TRBV4-2 to TRBJ2-7; TRBD2 is a possible D gene (6 bases). CDR3 size: 14 residues. The V gene's germline CDR1 is LGHNA and CDR2 YNFKEQ. The germline V and J ends were trimmed by 4 bases and 2 bases, with 12 bases remaining between them. The DNA of the CDR3 is TGTGCCAGCAGCCCGCTAGCGCCTACCTACGAGCAGTACTTC. It codes for CASSPLAPTYEQYF.

This clonotype was picked up a small number of times. V gene TRBV24-1 combines with J gene TRBJ2-2; the match to TRBD1 covers 8 bases. V was clipped by 1 base and J by 2 bases; unmatched bases: 11. Germline loops: CDR1 KGHDR, CDR2 SFDVKD. This CDR3 is 19 amino acids long. The CDR3 is CATSDLSVGAGGNTGELFF. Here the CDR3 DNA reads TGTGCCACCAGTGATTTATCCGTTGGGGCAGGGGGCAACACCGGGGAGCTGTTTTTT.

This clonotype showed up many times. This rearrangement joins TRBV9 to TRBJ2-1; D is ambiguous. Germline-derived CDR1 and CDR2 are SGDLS and YYNGEE. V lost 1 base and J 0 bases, leaving 11 bases between the germline ends. This CDR3 has 16 amino acids. The CDR3 reads CASSVFSGSSYNEQFF. CDR3 sequence (DNA): TGTGCCAGCAGCGTATTTTCCGGAAGCTCCTACAATGAGCAGTTCTTC.

This clonotype was counted ten times or more. V and J are TRBV20-1 and TRBJ1-1; D call uncertain. CDR3 length equals 16 residues. Germline CDR1 and CDR2: DFQATT and SNEGSKA (reference sequence). Trimming pared 5 bases from V and 1 base from J, leaving 20 bases between. CDR3 amino acids: CSASFPKTLQNTEAFF. For the CDR3, the DNA is TGCAGTGCTTCCTTCCCTAAGACTCTACAGAACACTGAAGCTTTCTTT.

This clonotype turned up a few times. CDR3 in DNA: TGTGCCAGCAGCAGTAGCGGGAACAATGAGCAGTTCTTC. It translates to CASSSSGNNEQFF. The chain combines TRBV7-9 with TRBJ2-1; TRBD2 matches at 8 bases. Trimming cost V 5 bases and J 5 bases; bases outside gene matches: 2. Germline CDR1 reads SEHNR; CDR2 reads FQNEAQ (reference sequence). This CDR3 comprises 13 residues. Together with reference TRBV7-9 and TRBJ2-1, the CDR3 gives the full variable domain: DTGVSQNPRHKITKRGQNVTFRCDPISEHNRLYWYRQTLGQGPEFLTYFQNEAQLEKSRLLSDRFSAERPKGSFSTLEIQRTEQGDSAMYLCASSSSGNNEQFFGPGTRLTVL.

The chain employs TRBV21-1 and TRBJ2-1; TRBD1, the table's D call, lacks a check against the DNA. TRBV21-1 is labeled a pseudogene. The CDR3 length is 12 residues. DNA for the CDR3: TGTGCCAGCAGCCTGGAGGGGGTTGAGCAGTTCTTC. Translated, it gives CASSLEGVEQFF.

This chain joins TRBV7-2 and TRBJ2-1; D may be TRBD2 (5 bases). The CDR3 spans 13 residues. V dropped 1 base and J dropped 10 bases, with 11 bases sitting between them. Germline assignment: CDR1 SGHTA and CDR2 FQGNSA. The CDR3 nucleotides are TGTGCCAGCAGCTTAGTAACTAGTTCCGAGCAGTTCTTC. Its translation: CASSLVTSSEQFF.

In its sample, this clonotype was seen a few times. The genes are TRBV28 and TRBJ2-1; TRBD2 is a possible D gene (5 bases). CDR1 is MDHEN, CDR2 SYDVKM, per germline. This CDR3 is built from 15 residues. The germline V and J ends were trimmed by 1 base and 0 bases, with 7 bases remaining between them. The CDR3 DNA is TGTGCCAGCAGTTTATTGGGGAGCTCCTACAATGAGCAGTTCTTC. It codes for CASSLLGSSYNEQFF.

Ten or more counts support this clonotype. V is TRBV4-2 and J is TRBJ2-1; perhaps TRBD1 as D (5 bases). The V end lost 1 base, the J end lost 5 bases, and 12 bases lay between the germline ends. Per the germline V gene, CDR1 is LGHNA and CDR2 is YNFKEQ. The length of the CDR3 is 15 residues. In DNA form, the CDR3 reads TGTGCCAGCAGCCAAGCAGGGTTACTCGACAATGAGCAGTTCTTC. It is translated as CASSQAGLLDNEQFF.

This clonotype has ten or more counts. The chain recombines TRBV12-3 or TRBV12-4 with TRBJ2-1; possible D gene TRBD2, 6 bases. V was clipped by 1 base and J by 10 bases, with 14 bases between them. CDR3 size: 14 residues. The CDR3 DNA reads TGTGCCAGCAGTTTAGACCTCAGCGGAGGGGAGCAGTTCTTC. This gives the protein CASSLDLSGGEQFF.

This clonotype was observed at least ten times. The genes are TRBV11-2 and TRBJ2-3; TRBD1 matches 11 bases. V lost 5 bases and J lost 5; bases outside the gene matches: 9. The V gene's germline CDR1 is SGHAT and CDR2 FQNNGV. This CDR3 region has 16 residues. Here the CDR3 reads CASSRRGQGGIDTQYF. CDR3 nucleotides: TGTGCCAGCAGCCGGAGGGGACAGGGGGGTATAGATACGCAGTATTTT.

This clonotype was recorded many times. The chain recombines TRBV20-1 with TRBJ1-4; a possible D gene is TRBD1 (5 bases). Trimming removed 4 bases from V and 8 bases from J, with 11 bases in between. This CDR3 region has 12 residues. Germline CDR1 reads DFQATT; CDR2 reads SNEGSKA (reference sequence). CDR3 in amino acids: CSATAGNEKLFF. CDR3 nucleotide sequence: TGCAGTGCTACAGCAGGGAACGAAAAACTGTTTTTT.

The chain couples TRBV20-1 to TRBJ2-7; 9 positions agree with TRBD1. With V trimmed by 6 bases and J by 1 base, 7 bases remained unmatched. The CDR3 has 14 amino acids. Germline loops: CDR1 DFQATT, CDR2 SNEGSKA (reference sequence). The CDR3 reads CSAQGQGDSYEQYF. As DNA, the CDR3 is TGCAGTGCCCAGGGACAGGGCGATTCCTACGAGCAGTACTTC.